The entry below gives a single T cell receptor beta chain sequence along with its context. What it binds is not known. Assay used: immunoSEQ multiplex PCR; TCRdb lists only in-frame clones, some missing. The data show 65,000 to 85,000 clones, 90% to 95% seen once. The data were obtained in a study of cytomegalovirus exposure and HLA in healthy donors. Study background: According to later analysis, the same platform produced the roughly 110 validation and approximately 700 first-cohort repertoires. General study results and limits: The classifier, whose performance was assessed in both the original and validation cohorts, reportedly diagnosed cytomegalovirus status with high specificity and sensitivity. Researchers counted approximately 160 TCR beta chains as cytomegalovirus-associated.

The CDR3 spans 15 residues. Sequencing was done on a sample of PBMCs. The clonotype comes from a woman between 18 and 30 years old in good health and CMV-seronegative. The rearrangement uses TRBV21-1 and TRBJ2-7; the D call in the table, TRBD2, was not verified against the DNA. TRBV21-1 is deemed a pseudogene. CDR3 sequence reads: CASMHSSRAGYEQYF. DNA for the CDR3: TGTGCCAGCATGCATTCGTCCAGGGCGGGGTACGAGCAGTACTTC.